What follows are 23 T cell receptor beta chains derived from one specimen sequenced in a study of beta chain features in type 1 diabetes. Overall study results and limits: Moderate but significant shortening of TCRB CDR3s was recorded in all four CD4+ subsets from Type 1 diabetes patients.

Every bit of the isolated RNA underwent reverse transcription, so sequencing read expressed TCRB transcripts. The assay was immunoSEQ multiplex PCR, and TCRdb's table has in-frame clones only and misses some. The sample lists hundreds of thousands of clones; roughly an eighth were seen once. Antigens for these TCRs are unknown. The specimen sequenced was naive CD4+ T cells from blood. Source of these receptors: a young man with type 1 diabetes.

This clone was counted only a few times. The chain recombines TRBV4-2 with TRBJ2-2; no firm D call. CDR3 length: 15 residues. The germline V gene encodes CDR1 LGHNA and CDR2 YNFKEQ. V lost 0 bases and J 1 base, leaving 6 bases between the germline ends. For the CDR3, the DNA is TGTGCCAGCAGCCAAGACAGGAAGAACACCGGGGAGCTGTTTTTT. This sequence encodes CASSQDRKNTGELFF.

The table lists this clone with a few counts. V gene TRBV2 combines with J gene TRBJ2-1, with D uncertain. V lost 2 bases and J 15 bases, leaving 11 bases between the germline ends. The CDR3 has 11 amino acids. CDR1 SNHLY and CDR2 FYNNEI come from the germline V gene. The CDR3 reads CASSETALGFF. Written as DNA, the CDR3 is TGTGCCAGCAGTGAAACCGCTCTGGGGTTCTTC.

This clone turned up a few times. The chain joins TRBV4-2 to TRBJ2-7, with 7 bases lining up with TRBD2. V was clipped by 3 bases and J by 1 base; unmatched bases: 6. The CDR3 is 15 residues long. Germline CDR1 is LGHNA and CDR2 is YNFKEQ. The CDR3 loop is CASSQATSASYEQYF. CDR3 DNA sequence: TGTGCCAGCAGCCAGGCAACTAGCGCGTCCTACGAGCAGTACTTC.

CDR3 sequence: CASSERQGLNEQFF. The CDR3 bases are TGTGCCAGCAGCGAGAGACAGGGTCTCAATGAGCAGTTCTTC. The V and J genes are TRBV7-9 and TRBJ2-1; 7 bases match TRBD1. V shed 5 bases and J 6 bases; nucleotides not matched to a gene: 7. There are 14 residues in the CDR3. Germline CDR1 is SEHNR and CDR2 is FQNEAQ (reference sequence).

A few counts support this clone. The chain couples TRBV11-2 to TRBJ2-2, with D perhaps matching TRBD1 (5 bases). The V gene's germline CDR1 is SGHAT and CDR2 FQNNGV. The CDR3 runs 14 residues. The V gene lost 6 bases and the J gene lost 2 bases, with 10 bases spanning the gap. This chain's CDR3 is CASRRTQNTGELFF. As DNA, the CDR3 is TGTGCCAGCAGAAGGACACAAAACACCGGGGAGCTGTTTTTT.

The genes are TRBV7-3 and TRBJ2-3; D uncertain. The V gene lost 1 base and the J gene lost 1 base, with 6 bases spanning the gap. Per the germline V gene, CDR1 is SGHTA and CDR2 is FQGTGA. The CDR3 is 14 residues long. This chain's CDR3 is CASSLSQGTDTQYF. CDR3 coding DNA: TGTGCCAGCAGCTTAAGTCAGGGCACAGATACGCAGTATTTT.

A word on this clone: The identical CDR3 is also encoded by other nucleotide sequences in the sample. The chain carries TRBV9 and TRBJ2-3; no reliable D call. Germline lookup yields CDR1 SGDLS and CDR2 YYNGEE. Trimming removed 0 bases from V and 5 bases from J, with 7 bases in between. This CDR3 is built from 13 residues. The CDR3 loop is CASSVAVGDTQYF. The DNA for the CDR3 is TGTGCCAGCAGCGTAGCGGTGGGAGATACGCAGTATTTT.

The chain recombines TRBV6-5 with TRBJ2-3; D could derive from TRBD1 or TRBD2 (6 bases each). CDR3 size: 14 residues. V lost 5 bases and J lost 5, with 14 bases in between. CDR1 MNHEY and CDR2 SVGAGI come from the germline V gene. The CDR3 loop is CASSGGHLGDTQYF. CDR3 DNA: TGTGCCAGCAGTGGGGGGCATTTGGGAGATACGCAGTATTTT.

A remark on this clone: Other DNA sequences from this sample encode an identical CDR3 as well. V gene TRBV9 combines with J gene TRBJ2-5, with D unclear. Deletions cut 0 bases from V and 1 base from J, with 7 bases between. The CDR3 is made up of 14 amino acids. Germline lookup yields CDR1 SGDLS and CDR2 YYNGEE. CDR3 protein: CASSVAGSQETQYF. The CDR3 region has the DNA TGTGCCAGCAGCGTAGCCGGGTCCCAAGAGACCCAGTACTTC.

This clone was detected only a few times. The CDR3 nucleotides read TGTGCCTGGAGTAACCAAGAGACCCAGTACTTC. This codes for CAWSNQETQYF. The V and J genes are TRBV30 and TRBJ2-5, with D unresolved. Germline V gene data show CDR1 as GTSNPN and CDR2 as SVGIG (reference sequence). V lost 2 bases to trimming and J lost 0 bases, with 1 base between them. The length of the CDR3 is 11 residues.

This clone has more than one count but fewer than ten. This sequence joins TRBV6-5 and TRBJ2-1; D not certain. Trimming removed 4 bases from V and 8 bases from J, with 12 bases in between. The germline gives CDR1 MNHEY, CDR2 SVGAGI. The CDR3 length is 13 residues. The CDR3 sequence is CASSFSPGYEQFF. In DNA, the CDR3 is TGTGCCAGCAGTTTTTCCCCGGGTTATGAGCAGTTCTTC.

This chain connects TRBV5-1 to TRBJ2-3, with D perhaps TRBD2 (5 bases). The CDR3 length is 16 residues. The V end lost 4 bases, the J end lost 3 bases, and 18 bases lay between the germline ends. Germline-derived CDR1 and CDR2 are SGHRS and YFSETQ. CDR3 sequence reads: CASSHRASTGTDTQYF. In DNA, the CDR3 is TGCGCCAGCAGCCACCGAGCTTCTACGGGAACAGATACGCAGTATTTT.

The CDR3 DNA follows: TGCGCCAGCAGTTTGACCCGGACTAGCGGGGCCTACGAGCAGTACTTC. It codes for CASSLTRTSGAYEQYF. The rearrangement links TRBV5-1 to TRBJ2-7, with 12 bases matching TRBD2. The V gene end was trimmed by 5 bases and the J gene end by 2 bases; junction bases not matched to a gene: 8. Germline loops: CDR1 SGHRS, CDR2 YFSETQ. This CDR3 is built from 16 residues.

This clone was counted a few times. The CDR3 here is CASSLTPSTNEKLFF. CDR3 coding DNA: TGTGCCAGCAGCTTAACCCCCTCAACTAATGAAAAACTGTTTTTT. This chain links TRBV7-3 with TRBJ1-4, with unresolved D. Germline loops: CDR1 SGHTA, CDR2 FQGTGA. The V gene lost 0 bases and the J gene lost 0 bases, with 5 bases spanning the gap. This CDR3 contains 15 residues.

This chain connects TRBV11-2 to TRBJ2-3; TRBD2 agrees at 10 bases. Germline V gene data show CDR1 as SGHAT and CDR2 as FQNNGV. The junction had 14 bases not matched to a gene; V was cut back by 1 base and J by 4 bases. The CDR3 is 19 residues long. The CDR3 protein is CASSLGILASGRGADTQYF. Written as DNA, the CDR3 is TGTGCCAGCAGCTTAGGAATACTGGCTAGCGGGAGAGGCGCAGATACGCAGTATTTT.

This clone was detected only a few times. This chain links TRBV5-6 with TRBJ2-7; possible D gene TRBD2, 6 bases. The CDR3 totals 13 residues. The V end was cut by 0 bases, the J end by 5 bases, with 9 bases between. CDR1 and CDR2 from the germline V gene are SGHDT and YYEEEE. The DNA for the CDR3 is TGTGCCAGCAGCTTGGCGACGGGGGACGAGCAGTACTTC. Its protein is CASSLATGDEQYF.

This clone was seen a few times. The chain carries TRBV5-1 and TRBJ2-1; maybe TRBD2 (5 bases). The germline gives CDR1 SGHRS, CDR2 YFSETQ. V was pared by 2 bases and J by 6 bases, with 9 bases between. There are 13 residues in the CDR3. The chain's CDR3 is CASSFGEGNEQFF. The CDR3 nucleotides read TGCGCCAGCAGCTTCGGGGAAGGCAATGAGCAGTTCTTC. The whole variable domain, remainder taken from reference TRBV5-1 and TRBJ2-1, is KAGVTQTPRYLIKTRGQQVTLSCSPISGHRSVSWYQQTPGQGLQFLFEYFSETQRNKGNFPGRFSGRQFSNSRSEMNVSTLELGDSALYLCASSFGEGNEQFFGPGTRLTVL.

This clone turned up a few times. The V call is TRBV2, the J call TRBJ2-6, with 9 bases that match TRBD1. The CDR3 is made up of 16 amino acids. The V segment lost 9 bases and the J segment 0 bases; nucleotides outside the gene matches: 6. CDR1 is SNHLY and CDR2 is FYNNEI in the germline V gene. The CDR3 reads CARGTGSSSGANVLTF. The CDR3 DNA follows: TGTGCCAGGGGGACAGGGAGCTCCTCTGGGGCCAACGTCCTGACTTTC.

This rearrangement joins TRBV30 to TRBJ1-5; D not resolved. V lost 0 bases to trimming and J lost 9 bases, with 9 bases between them. The germline gives CDR1 GTSNPN, CDR2 SVGIG (reference sequence). CDR3 length equals 12 residues. The CDR3 region is CAWSVDAMPQHF. The CDR3 DNA is TGTGCCTGGAGTGTGGATGCTATGCCCCAGCATTTT.

This clone has ten or more counts. The gene calls are TRBV23-1 and TRBJ2-1, with 10 nucleotides matching TRBD1. TRBV23-1 is known as an ORF, though its function is uncertain. V trimming: 6 bases; J trimming: 8 bases; junction bases outside the gene matches: 13. The CDR3 sequence is 16 residues long. CDR3 loop: CASSQNRDRGNDEQFF. Written as DNA, the CDR3 is TGCGCCAGCAGCCAAAACCGGGACAGGGGCAACGATGAGCAGTTCTTC.

This clone was detected only a few times. The rearrangement links TRBV7-2 to TRBJ1-5, with TRBD1 identical over 9 bases. J was trimmed by 6 bases and V by 1 base; bases with no gene match: 7. Germline assignment: CDR1 SGHTA and CDR2 FQGNSA. CDR3 length: 16 residues. In DNA form, the CDR3 reads TGTGCCAGCAGCTTAGGGACAGGGGTTGGAAGTCAGCCCCAGCATTTT. Its protein is CASSLGTGVGSQPQHF.

This clone was found a few times. The chain carries TRBV7-9 and TRBJ1-5; D gene ambiguous. With 3 bases removed from V and 7 bases from J, the gap between germline ends came to 10 bases. Germline V CDR1 and CDR2: SEHNR, FQNEAQ (reference sequence). The CDR3 totals 13 residues. The CDR3 DNA reads TGTGCCAGCAGCTTCAGCATGGAACAGCCCCAGCATTTT. Translated: CASSFSMEQPQHF.

This chain connects TRBV30 to TRBJ1-1; D call uncertain. V dropped 8 bases and J dropped 3 bases, with 13 bases sitting between them. Per the germline V gene, CDR1 is GTSNPN and CDR2 is SVGIG (reference sequence). The CDR3 covers 12 residues. The CDR3 sequence: CALSPGYTEAFF. The CDR3 nucleotides read TGTGCCCTTAGCCCCGGGTACACTGAAGCTTTCTTT.